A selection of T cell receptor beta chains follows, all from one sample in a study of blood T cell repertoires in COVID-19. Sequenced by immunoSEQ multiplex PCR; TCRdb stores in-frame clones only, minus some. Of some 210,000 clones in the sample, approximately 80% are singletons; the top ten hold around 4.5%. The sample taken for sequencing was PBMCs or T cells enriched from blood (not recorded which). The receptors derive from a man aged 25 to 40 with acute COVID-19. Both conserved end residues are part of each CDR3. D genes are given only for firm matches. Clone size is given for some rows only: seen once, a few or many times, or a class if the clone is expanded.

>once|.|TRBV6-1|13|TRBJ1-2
CASSPGGYYGYTF
TGTGCCAGCAGCCCCGGCGGGTACTATGGCTACACCTTC
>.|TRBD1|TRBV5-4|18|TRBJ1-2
CASGGGQGIRLLNYGYTF
TGTGCCAGCGGCGGTGGACAGGGCATCCGTCTTTTGAACTATGGCTACACCTTC
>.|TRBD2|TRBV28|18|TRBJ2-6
CASSLRVGTSSGANVLTF
TGTGCCAGCAGCCTCCGGGTAGGGACTAGTTCTGGGGCCAACGTCCTGACTTTC
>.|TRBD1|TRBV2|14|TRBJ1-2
CAVEEGQGVGGYTF
TGTGCCGTTGAAGAGGGACAGGGGGTGGGTGGCTACACCTTC
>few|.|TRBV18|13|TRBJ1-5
CASSSFGNQPQHF
TGTGCCAGCTCATCCTTTGGCAATCAGCCCCAGCATTTT
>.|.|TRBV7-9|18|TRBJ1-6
CASSANPAASSYNSPLHF
TGTGCCAGCAGCGCAAACCCCGCGGCGAGCTCCTATAATTCACCCCTCCACTTT
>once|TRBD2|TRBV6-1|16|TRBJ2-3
CASSEERGGRGDTQYF
TGTGCCAGCAGTGAAGAGCGGGGGGGCCGGGGAGATACGCAGTATTTT
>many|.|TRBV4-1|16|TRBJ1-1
CASSDIESRGGTEAFF
TGCGCCAGCAGCGATATAGAATCGCGGGGGGGCACTGAAGCTTTCTTT
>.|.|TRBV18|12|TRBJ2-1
CASSRDSNEQFF
TGTGCCAGCTCACGAGACAGCAATGAGCAGTTCTTC
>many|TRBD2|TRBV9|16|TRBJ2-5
CASSVGGASGQETQYF
TGTGCCAGCAGCGTAGGAGGGGCTAGCGGCCAAGAGACCCAGTACTTC
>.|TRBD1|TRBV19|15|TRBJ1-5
CASSFPGGGNQPQHF
TGTGCCAGTAGTTTCCCAGGGGGCGGCAATCAGCCCCAGCATTTT
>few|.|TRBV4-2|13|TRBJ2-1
CASSQELAYEQFF
TGTGCCAGCAGCCAAGAGCTAGCCTATGAGCAGTTCTTC
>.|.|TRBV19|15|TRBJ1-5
CASSDTAGGNQPQHF
TGTGCCAGTAGTGACACGGCGGGGGGCAATCAGCCCCAGCATTTT
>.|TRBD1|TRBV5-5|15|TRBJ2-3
CASRSGTASGDTQYF
TGTGCCAGCAGGTCCGGGACAGCCTCGGGAGATACGCAGTATTTT
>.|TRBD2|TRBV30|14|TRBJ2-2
CAQERGPNTGELFF
TGTGCCCAAGAGCGGGGGCCGAACACCGGGGAGCTGTTTTTT
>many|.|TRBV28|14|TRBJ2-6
CASEAHSGANVLTF
TGTGCCAGCGAGGCCCACTCTGGGGCCAACGTCCTGACTTTC
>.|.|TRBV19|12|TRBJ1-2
CASSTGYDGYTF
TGTGCCAGTAGTACAGGGTACGATGGCTACACCTTC
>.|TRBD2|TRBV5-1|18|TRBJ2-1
CASSLRTSGGASGNEQFF
TGCGCCAGCAGCTTAAGGACTAGCGGGGGGGCGTCTGGCAATGAGCAGTTCTTC
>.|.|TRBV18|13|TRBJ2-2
CASSPSNVGELFF
TGTGCCAGCTCACCAAGCAATGTGGGGGAGCTGTTTTTT
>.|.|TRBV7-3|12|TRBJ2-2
CASSAGGGELFF
TGTGCCAGCAGCGCCGGGGGCGGGGAGCTGTTTTTT
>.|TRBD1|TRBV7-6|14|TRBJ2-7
CASSPGTVSYEQYF
TGTGCCAGCAGCCCCGGGACAGTCTCCTACGAGCAGTACTTC
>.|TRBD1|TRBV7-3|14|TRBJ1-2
CASSLGTEGYGYTF
TGTGCCAGCAGCTTAGGGACAGAGGGCTATGGCTACACCTTC
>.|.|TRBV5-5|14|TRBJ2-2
CASSLTGIGGELFF
TGTGCCAGCAGCTTGACGGGAATCGGCGGGGAGCTGTTTTTT
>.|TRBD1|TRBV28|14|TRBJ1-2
CASSLQGAYYGYTF
TGTGCCAGCAGCCTACAGGGGGCTTACTATGGCTACACCTTC
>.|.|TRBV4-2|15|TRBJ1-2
CASSQDFTQPLGYTF
TGTGCCAGCAGCCAAGACTTTACACAACCCCTCGGCTACACCTTC
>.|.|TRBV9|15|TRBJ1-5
CASSVAPTPNQPQHF
TGTGCCAGCAGCGTAGCTCCAACACCCAATCAGCCCCAGCATTTT
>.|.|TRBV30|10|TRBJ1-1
CAWGTGGAFF
TGTGCCTGGGGAACAGGCGGAGCTTTCTTT
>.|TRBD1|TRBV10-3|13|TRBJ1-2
CAISRGQIYGYTF
TGTGCCATCAGTAGGGGACAGATCTATGGCTACACCTTC
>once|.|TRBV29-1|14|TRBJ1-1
CSVFRDKTYTEAFF
TGCAGCGTTTTCCGGGACAAGACTTACACTGAAGCTTTCTTT
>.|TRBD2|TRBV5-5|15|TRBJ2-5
CASSLSAGAGETQYF
TGTGCCAGCAGCCTGTCAGCGGGGGCGGGGGAGACCCAGTACTTC
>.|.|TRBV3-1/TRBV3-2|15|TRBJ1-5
CASSQGQFSNQPQHF
TGTGCCAGCAGCCAAGGACAGTTTAGCAATCAGCCCCAGCATTTT
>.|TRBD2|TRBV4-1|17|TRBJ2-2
CASSQDTRGGYTGELFF
TGCGCCAGCAGCCAAGATACTCGCGGGGGTTACACCGGGGAGCTGTTTTTT
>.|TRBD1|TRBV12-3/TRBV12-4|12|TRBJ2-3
CASIRGTGPAYF
TGTGCCAGCATCCGGGGGACAGGGCCCGCCTATTTT
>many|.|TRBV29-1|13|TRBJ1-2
CSVRVSGGDGYTF
TGCAGCGTTAGGGTGTCGGGGGGCGATGGCTACACCTTC
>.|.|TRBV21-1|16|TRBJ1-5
CASGDSMGASNQPQHF
TGTGCCAGCGGGGACAGCATGGGGGCGAGCAATCAGCCCCAGCATTTT
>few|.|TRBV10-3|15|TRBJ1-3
CAISGPQSSGNTIYF
TGTGCCATCAGTGGCCCACAGAGCTCTGGAAACACCATATATTTT
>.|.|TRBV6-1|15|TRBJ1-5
CASSEAHYSNQPQHF
TGTGCCAGCAGTGAAGCCCACTATAGCAATCAGCCCCAGCATTTT
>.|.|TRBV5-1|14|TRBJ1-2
CASSLDISFYGYTF
TGCGCCAGCAGCTTGGACATTTCCTTCTATGGCTACACCTTC
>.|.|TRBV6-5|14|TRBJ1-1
CASSLEVMNTEAFF
TGTGCCAGCAGTTTAGAGGTAATGAACACTGAAGCTTTCTTT
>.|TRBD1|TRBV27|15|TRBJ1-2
CASRTGTGDGYGYTF
TGTGCCAGCAGAACCGGGACAGGGGACGGCTATGGCTACACCTTC
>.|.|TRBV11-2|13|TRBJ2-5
CASSFWAEETQYF
TGTGCCAGCAGCTTTTGGGCTGAAGAGACCCAGTACTTC
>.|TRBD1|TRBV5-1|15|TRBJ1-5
CASSFGTGGDQPQHF
TGCGCCAGCAGCTTTGGGACAGGGGGCGATCAGCCCCAGCATTTT
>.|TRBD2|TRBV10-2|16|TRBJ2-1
CASRGAKRGGLDEQFF
TGCGCCAGCAGGGGGGCCAAGCGGGGGGGCCTTGATGAGCAGTTCTTC
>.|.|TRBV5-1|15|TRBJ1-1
CASSLKVGVPTEAFF
TGCGCCAGCAGCCTGAAGGTAGGAGTGCCCACTGAAGCTTTCTTT
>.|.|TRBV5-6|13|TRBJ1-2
CASSPPEFYGYTF
TGTGCCAGCAGTCCTCCGGAGTTCTATGGCTACACCTTC
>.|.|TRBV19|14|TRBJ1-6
CASSRTYGGSPLHF
TGTGCCAGTAGTCGGACATACGGGGGTTCACCCCTCCACTTT
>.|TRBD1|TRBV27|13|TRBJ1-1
CASSQRGLAEAFF
TGTGCCAGCAGTCAAAGGGGGCTGGCTGAAGCTTTCTTT
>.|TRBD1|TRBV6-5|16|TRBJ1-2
CASSYSSQRTGRGYTF
TGTGCCAGCAGTTACTCCTCCCAGCGGACAGGGAGAGGCTACACCTTC
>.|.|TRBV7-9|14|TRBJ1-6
CASSLRGLNSPLHF
TGTGCCAGCAGCTTAAGGGGGTTAAATTCACCCCTCCACTTT
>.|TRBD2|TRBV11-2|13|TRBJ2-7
CAGGSGDSYEQYF
TGTGCCGGGGGTAGCGGGGACTCCTACGAGCAGTACTTC
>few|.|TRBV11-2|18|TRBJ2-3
CASSPLEEAYWSTDTQYF
TGTGCCAGCAGTCCTCTAGAGGAGGCCTATTGGAGCACAGATACGCAGTATTTT
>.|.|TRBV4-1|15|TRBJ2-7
CASSQGQANSYEQYF
TGCGCCAGCAGCCAAGGGCAGGCCAACTCCTACGAGCAGTACTTC
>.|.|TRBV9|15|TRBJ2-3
CASSVDDRAGDTQYF
TGTGCCAGCAGCGTAGATGACAGGGCGGGGGATACGCAGTATTTT
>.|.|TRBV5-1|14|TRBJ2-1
CASSLASVGNEQFF
TGCGCCAGCAGCTTGGCTTCGGTCGGGAATGAGCAGTTCTTC
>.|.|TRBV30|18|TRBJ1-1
CAWRGFGRGAAPYTEAFF
TGTGCCTGGAGGGGATTCGGGCGGGGGGCTGCCCCCTACACTGAAGCTTTCTTT
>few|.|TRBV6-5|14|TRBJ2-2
CASSFIQGPGELFF
TGTGCCAGCAGCTTTATCCAGGGCCCCGGGGAGCTGTTTTTT
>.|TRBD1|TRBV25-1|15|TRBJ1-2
CASSPPGQGLAGYTF
TGTGCCAGCAGTCCCCCGGGACAGGGCTTAGCTGGCTACACCTTC
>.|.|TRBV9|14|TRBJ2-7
CASSVDGTSSEQYF
TGTGCCAGCAGCGTAGATGGAACTAGCAGCGAGCAGTACTTC